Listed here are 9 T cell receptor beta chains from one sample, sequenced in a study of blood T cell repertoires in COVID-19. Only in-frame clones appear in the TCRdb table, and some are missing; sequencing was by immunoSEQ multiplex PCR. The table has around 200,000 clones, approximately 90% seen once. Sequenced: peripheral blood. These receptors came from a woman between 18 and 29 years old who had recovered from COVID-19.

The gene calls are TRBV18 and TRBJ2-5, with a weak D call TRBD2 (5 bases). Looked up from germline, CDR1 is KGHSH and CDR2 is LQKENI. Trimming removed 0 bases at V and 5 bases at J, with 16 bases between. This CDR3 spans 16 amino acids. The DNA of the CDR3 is TGTGCCAGCTCACCACCAGGGCGAGGAGGATCGGAGACCCAGTACTTC. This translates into CASSPPGRGGSETQYF.

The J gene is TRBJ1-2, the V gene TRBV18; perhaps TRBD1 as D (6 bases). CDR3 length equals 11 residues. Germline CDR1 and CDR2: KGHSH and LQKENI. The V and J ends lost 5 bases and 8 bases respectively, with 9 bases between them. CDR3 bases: TGTGCCAGCTCATCAGGGGAGGGCTACACCTTC. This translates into CASSSGEGYTF.

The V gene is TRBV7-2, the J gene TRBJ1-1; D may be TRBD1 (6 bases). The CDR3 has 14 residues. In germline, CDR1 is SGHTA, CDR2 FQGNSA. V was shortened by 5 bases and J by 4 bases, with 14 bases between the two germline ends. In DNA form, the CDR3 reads TGTGCCAGCAGCCCAGGGGCGAGGGGCACTGAAGCTTTCTTT. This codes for CASSPGARGTEAFF.

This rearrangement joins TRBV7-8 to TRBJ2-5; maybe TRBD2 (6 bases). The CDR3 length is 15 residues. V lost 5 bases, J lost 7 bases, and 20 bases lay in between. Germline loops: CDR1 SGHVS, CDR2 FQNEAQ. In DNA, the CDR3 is TGTGCCAGCAGCCATTCGGGACTCGCAGGTGGGACCCAGTACTTC. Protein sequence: CASSHSGLAGGTQYF.

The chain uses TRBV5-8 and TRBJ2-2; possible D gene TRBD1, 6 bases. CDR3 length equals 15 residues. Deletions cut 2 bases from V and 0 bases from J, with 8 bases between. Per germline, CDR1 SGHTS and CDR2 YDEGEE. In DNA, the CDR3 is TGTGCCAGCAGCTTTAGGGGGTCGAACACCGGGGAGCTGTTTTTT. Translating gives CASSFRGSNTGELFF. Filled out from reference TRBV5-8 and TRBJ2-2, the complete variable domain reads EAGVTQSPTHLIKTRGQQATLRCSPISGHTSVYWYQQALGLGLQFLLWYDEGEERNRGNFPPRFSGRQFPNYSSELNVNALELEDSALYLCASSFRGSNTGELFFGEGSRLTVL.

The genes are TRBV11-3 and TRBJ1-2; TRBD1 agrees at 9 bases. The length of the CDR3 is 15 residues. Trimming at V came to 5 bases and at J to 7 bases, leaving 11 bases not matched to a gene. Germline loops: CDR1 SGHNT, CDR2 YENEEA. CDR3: CASSPSRTGEGGYTF. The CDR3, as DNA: TGTGCCAGCAGCCCCTCACGGACAGGGGAGGGTGGCTACACCTTC.

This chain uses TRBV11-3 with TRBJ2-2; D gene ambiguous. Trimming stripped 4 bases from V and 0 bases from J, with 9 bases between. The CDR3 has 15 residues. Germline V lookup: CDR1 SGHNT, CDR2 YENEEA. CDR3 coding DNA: TGTGCCAGCAGCTATAATCCCTCGAACACCGGGGAGCTGTTTTTT. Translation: CASSYNPSNTGELFF.

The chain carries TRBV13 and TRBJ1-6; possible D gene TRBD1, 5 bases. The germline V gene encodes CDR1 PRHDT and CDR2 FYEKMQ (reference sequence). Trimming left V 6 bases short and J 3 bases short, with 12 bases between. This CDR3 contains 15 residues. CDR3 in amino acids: CASRLGQGYNSPLHF. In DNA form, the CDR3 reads TGTGCCAGCAGGTTGGGGCAGGGCTATAATTCACCCCTCCACTTT.

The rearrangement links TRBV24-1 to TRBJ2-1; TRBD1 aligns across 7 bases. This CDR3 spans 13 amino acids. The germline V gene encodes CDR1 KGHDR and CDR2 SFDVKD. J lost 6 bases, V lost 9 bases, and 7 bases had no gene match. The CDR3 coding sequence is TGTGCCACCGGGACAGAGGGGTTCAATGAGCAGTTCTTC. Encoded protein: CATGTEGFNEQFF.